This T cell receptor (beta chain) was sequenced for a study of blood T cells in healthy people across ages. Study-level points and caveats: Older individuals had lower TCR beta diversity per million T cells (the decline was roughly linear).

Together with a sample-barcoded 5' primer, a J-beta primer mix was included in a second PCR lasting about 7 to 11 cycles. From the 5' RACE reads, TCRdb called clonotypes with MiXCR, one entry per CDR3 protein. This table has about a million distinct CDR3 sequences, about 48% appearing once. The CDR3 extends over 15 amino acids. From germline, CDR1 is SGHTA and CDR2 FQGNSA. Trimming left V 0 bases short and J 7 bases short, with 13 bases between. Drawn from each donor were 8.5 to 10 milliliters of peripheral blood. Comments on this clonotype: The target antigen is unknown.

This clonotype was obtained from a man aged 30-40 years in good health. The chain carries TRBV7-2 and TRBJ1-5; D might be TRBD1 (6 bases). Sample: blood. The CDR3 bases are TGTGCCAGCAGCTTAGCCCCGGACAGAGGACAGCCCCAGCATTTT. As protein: CASSLAPDRGQPQHF.